The clone carrying this T cell receptor (beta chain) was detected only a few times. The PCR contained 60 Vbeta and 13 Jbeta primers. Profiling relied on immunoSEQ multiplex PCR, and the TCRdb table lists in-frame clones only, not all of them. This table holds about 210,000 clones, roughly 80% found once. The CDR3 consists of 16 residues. Trimming left V 4 bases short and J 2 bases short, with 16 bases between. CDR1 ENHRY and CDR2 SYGVKD come from the germline V gene. The data belong to a study of cytomegalovirus exposure and HLA in healthy donors. This chain connects TRBV10-3 to TRBJ2-3, with D maybe TRBD1 (5 bases). The receptor was isolated from a male donor in good health and CMV-seropositive. The sample was PBMCs. The CDR3 protein is CAISAPKQGDTDTQYF. The CDR3 DNA is TGTGCCATCAGTGCCCCTAAGCAGGGCGACACAGATACGCAGTATTTT.